Each of the 23 T cell receptor beta chains below was sequenced from the same sample in a study of T cells in Graves' hyperthyroidism and ophthalmopathy. TCR beta CDR3 regions were amplified from RNA. RT-PCR in the first round (using the HTBI primer set) targeted the TCR CDR3. Using its own MiXCR run on the multiplex PCR reads, TCRdb lists one record per CDR3 protein. The sample yields a few hundred thousand distinct CDR3 sequences, over 15% seen once. The sequenced material came from blood. The source is a woman aged 18 to 35 with Graves' ophthalmopathy.

This clonotype came up many times. V gene TRBV7-2 combines with J gene TRBJ2-7; 8 positions agree with TRBD1. Unmatched junction bases numbered 5, after V lost 3 bases and J lost 7 bases. The CDR3 covers 13 residues. Germline lookup yields CDR1 SGHTA and CDR2 FQGNSA. CDR3 nucleotides: TGTGCCAGCAGCTTCCCGGGACAGGCTGAGCAGTACTTC. Residues: CASSFPGQAEQYF.

The rearrangement joins TRBV11-3 to TRBJ2-1, with TRBD1 matching 11 bases. The CDR3 is made up of 17 amino acids. Germline V lookup: CDR1 SGHNT, CDR2 YENEEA. With V trimmed by 2 bases and J by 5 bases, 8 bases remained unmatched. The CDR3 sequence: CASSLSSGTGGNNEQFF. The CDR3 DNA reads as TGTGCCAGCAGCTTATCCAGCGGGACAGGGGGGAACAATGAGCAGTTCTTC.

V gene TRBV10-3 combines with J gene TRBJ2-3; 7 nucleotides match TRBD2. The trim removed 7 bases at V and 3 bases at J, leaving 10 bases unmatched. The V gene's germline CDR1 is ENHRY and CDR2 SYGVKD. CDR3 size: 15 residues. CDR3 nucleotide sequence: TGTGCCATCACCCCGACTAGCTTTCAGACAGATACGCAGTATTTT. This translates into CAITPTSFQTDTQYF.

The gene calls are TRBV19 and TRBJ2-5, with 8 bases identical to TRBD1. Germline values: CDR1 LNHDA, CDR2 SQIVND (reference sequence). This CDR3 is 14 amino acids long. V shed 5 bases, J shed 7 bases, and the junction held 9 bases outside the gene matches. DNA of the CDR3: TGTGCCAGTAGTCCTCCAGGGGGCGCAGGGACCCAGTACTTC. Its translation is CASSPPGGAGTQYF.

This clonotype was counted many times. The V and J genes are TRBV27 and TRBJ2-1; D unresolved. The CDR3 runs to 13 residues. The germline V gene encodes CDR1 MNHEY and CDR2 SMNVEV (reference sequence). V was cut by 2 bases and J by 4 bases, with 6 bases left in between. The CDR3 coding sequence is TGTGCCAGCAGTTTAGGCAGGTACAATGAGCAGTTCTTC. Amino acids: CASSLGRYNEQFF.

This clonotype came up many times. The gene calls are TRBV4-1 and TRBJ2-3; the match to TRBD2 covers 9 bases. With 1 base clipped from V and 0 bases from J, the junction kept 2 bases outside the gene matches. The CDR3 has 16 amino acids. Germline V gene lookup returns CDR1 MGHRA and CDR2 YSYEKL. CDR3 residues: CASSQATSGSTDTQYF. The CDR3 bases are TGCGCCAGCAGCCAAGCGACTAGCGGAAGCACAGATACGCAGTATTTT.

This clonotype showed up many times. The V and J genes are TRBV9 and TRBJ1-2; D uncertain. Germline lookup yields CDR1 SGDLS and CDR2 YYNGEE. V lost 0 bases and J lost 2, with 20 bases in between. The CDR3 extends over 18 amino acids. The CDR3 bases are TGTGCCAGCAGCGTAGTTTCATCAGGACCTCGACTAAACTATGGCTACACCTTC. Translated, it gives CASSVVSSGPRLNYGYTF. The variable domain in full, with the rest retrieved from reference TRBV9 and TRBJ1-2, is DSGVTQTPKHLITATGQRVTLRCSPRSGDLSVYWYQQSLDQGLQFLIQYYNGEERAKGNILERFSAQQFPDLHSELNLSSLELGDSALYFCASSVVSSGPRLNYGYTFGSGTRLTVV.

At least ten counts were recorded for this clonotype. This chain joins TRBV11-3 and TRBJ2-3; weak D call: TRBD1 (5 bases). The CDR3 totals 17 residues. V lost 0 bases to trimming and J lost 0 bases, with 13 bases between them. Germline V gene sequence: CDR1 SGHNT, CDR2 YENEEA. This chain's CDR3 is CASSLDIQGLSTDTQYF. CDR3 nucleotides: TGTGCCAGCAGCTTAGATATTCAGGGCCTTAGCACAGATACGCAGTATTTT.

J is TRBJ1-6 and V is TRBV20-1; the match to TRBD1 covers 9 bases. Germline V lookup: CDR1 DFQATT, CDR2 SNEGSKA (reference sequence). The CDR3 runs to 14 residues. Germline trimming cut 2 bases from V and 9 bases from J; bases unmatched to any gene: 5. The CDR3 sequence is CSARKTGGFSPLHF. The CDR3 DNA reads TGCAGTGCTAGAAAGACAGGGGGTTTTTCACCCCTCCACTTT.

This clonotype was observed many times. The chain links TRBV3-1 to TRBJ1-5; D gene unclear. The CDR3 has 15 residues. Per the germline V gene, CDR1 is LGHDT and CDR2 is YNNKEL (reference sequence). The V and J ends lost 0 bases and 3 bases respectively, with 9 bases between them. CDR3 sequence: CASSQDDTDNQPQHF. In DNA form, the CDR3 reads TGTGCCAGCAGCCAAGACGACACCGACAATCAGCCCCAGCATTTT.

The sample holds many counts of this clonotype. The chain links TRBV27 to TRBJ2-3, with a weak D call TRBD1 (6 bases). This CDR3 comprises 15 residues. The V end was cut by 4 bases, the J end by 2 bases, with 13 bases between. Germline V gives CDR1 MNHEY, CDR2 SMNVEV (reference sequence). The CDR3 spells CASSSRQGNTDTQYF. The CDR3 DNA follows: TGTGCCAGCAGTTCGCGGCAGGGGAACACAGATACGCAGTATTTT.

There are many counts of this clonotype. The rearrangement uses TRBV7-9 and TRBJ2-7; 11 bases map to TRBD2. This CDR3 has 14 residues. V shed 3 bases and J 6 bases; nucleotides not matched to a gene: 4. Germline assignment: CDR1 SEHNR and CDR2 FQNEAQ (reference sequence). CDR3 in amino acids: CASSFSLAGGEQYF. The CDR3 nucleotides read TGTGCCAGCAGCTTTAGCCTAGCGGGAGGCGAGCAGTACTTC. Drawing the rest from reference TRBV7-9 and TRBJ2-7, the complete variable domain is DTGVSQNPRHKITKRGQNVTFRCDPISEHNRLYWYRQTLGQGPEFLTYFQNEAQLEKSRLLSDRFSAERPKGSFSTLEIQRTEQGDSAMYLCASSFSLAGGEQYFGPGTRLTVT.

This chain links TRBV19 with TRBJ1-2; no firm D call. The CDR3 is made up of 14 amino acids. Germline loops: CDR1 LNHDA, CDR2 SQIVND (reference sequence). V gave up 8 bases and J gave up 0 bases, with 13 bases separating them. CDR3: CASSELTANYGYTF. In DNA form, the CDR3 reads TGTGCCAGTTCCGAGCTCACAGCTAACTATGGCTACACCTTC.

This clonotype was found many times. This chain connects TRBV7-9 to TRBJ2-7, with TRBD1 matching 11 bases. CDR3 size: 15 residues. CDR1 is SEHNR, CDR2 FQNEAQ, per germline (reference sequence). With V trimmed by 5 bases and J by 4 bases, 7 bases remained unmatched. The CDR3 sequence: CASSASGTGGYEQYF. In DNA form, the CDR3 reads TGTGCCAGCAGCGCATCCGGGACAGGGGGGTACGAGCAGTACTTC.

The table lists this clonotype with a few counts. This sequence joins TRBV7-6 and TRBJ2-2, with D perhaps TRBD1 or TRBD2 (5 bases each). CDR1 SGHVS and CDR2 FNYEAQ come from the germline V gene. The germline V and J ends were trimmed by 8 bases and 6 bases, with 19 bases remaining between them. This CDR3 contains 15 residues. CDR3 coding DNA: TGTGCCAGCGGGGGAGCAGACAAAGCTTCCGGGGAGCTGTTTTTT. Its protein is CASGGADKASGELFF.

In its sample, this clonotype was seen a few times. The genes are TRBV27 and TRBJ2-1; TRBD2 matches at 10 bases. J was trimmed by 5 bases and V by 3 bases; bases with no gene match: 10. Germline V lookup: CDR1 MNHEY, CDR2 SMNVEV (reference sequence). This CDR3 spans 17 amino acids. The CDR3 DNA is TGTGCCAGCAGTTTCCCCCAGCGGGAGGGCCAACACAATGAGCAGTTCTTC. Protein product: CASSFPQREGQHNEQFF.

CDR3 in DNA: TGCAGCGTTGAGGGCGGGGACTCCTACAATGAGCAGTTCTTC. It yields the protein CSVEGGDSYNEQFF. This chain links TRBV29-1 with TRBJ2-1; D is perhaps TRBD2 (6 bases). V lost 3 bases and J lost 0, with 9 bases in between. The CDR3 contains 14 residues. CDR1 and CDR2 (germline): SQVTM, ANQGSEA.

Many counts were recorded for this clonotype. The chain links TRBV28 to TRBJ2-3, with TRBD1 matching over 9 bases. Trimming took 3 bases from V and 3 from J; bases not matched to a gene: 4. The CDR3 runs 15 residues. Germline V gene data show CDR1 as MDHEN and CDR2 as SYDVKM. The CDR3 loop is CASSLGDRETDTQYF. Here the CDR3 DNA reads TGTGCCAGCAGTTTGGGGGACAGGGAAACAGATACGCAGTATTTT.

At least ten counts were recorded for this clonotype. The chain is built from TRBV28 and TRBJ1-2, with D uncertain. Germline CDR1 MDHEN, CDR2 SYDVKM. This CDR3 is built from 14 residues. V dropped 3 bases and J dropped 4 bases, with 12 bases sitting between them. CDR3 protein: CASSFDGSPYGYTF. In DNA, the CDR3 is TGTGCCAGCAGTTTTGACGGCAGCCCCTATGGCTACACCTTC.

The sample holds many counts of this clonotype. The CDR3 reads CASRRQSTRYNEQFF. The CDR3 bases are TGTGCCAGCAGACGACAGAGCACCAGGTACAATGAGCAGTTCTTC. The chain uses TRBV12-3 or TRBV12-4 and TRBJ2-1, with D maybe TRBD1 (5 bases). Trimming left V 6 bases short and J 4 bases short, with 16 bases between. The CDR3 sequence is 15 residues long.

The gene calls are TRBV7-2 and TRBJ1-2; TRBD1 might be the D (6 bases). Deletions cut 5 bases from V and 4 bases from J, with 14 bases between. Germline CDR1 reads SGHTA; CDR2 reads FQGNSA. This CDR3 spans 14 amino acids. The CDR3 region has the DNA TGTGCCAGCAGCCCAGGATGGACAGCCTATGGCTACACCTTC. Amino acid sequence: CASSPGWTAYGYTF.

This clonotype was detected a few times. The rearrangement uses TRBV7-9 and TRBJ2-5, with 7 bases that match TRBD1. The CDR3 sequence is 14 residues long. Germline CDR1 reads SEHNR; CDR2 reads FQNEAQ (reference sequence). With 6 bases clipped from V and 1 base from J, the junction kept 5 bases outside the gene matches. The CDR3 DNA follows: TGTGCCAGCAGACGAGACAGGGCCCAAGAGACCCAGTACTTC. As protein: CASRRDRAQETQYF.

Ten or more counts support this clonotype. The CDR3 protein is CASRPNRGRSYEQYF. The CDR3 DNA is TGTGCCAGCAGGCCGAACAGGGGGCGCTCCTACGAGCAGTACTTC. The genes are TRBV28 and TRBJ2-7, with 9 bases aligning to TRBD1. V lost 6 bases to trimming and J lost 0 bases; unmatched junction nucleotides: 6. The germline V gene encodes CDR1 MDHEN and CDR2 SYDVKM. The CDR3 totals 15 residues.